The next 23 T cell receptor beta chains were all read from a single sample in a study of cytomegalovirus exposure and HLA in healthy donors. Some clones are missing from TCRdb's copy, which holds only in-frame ones; the method was immunoSEQ multiplex PCR. This sample has about 280,000 clones, with around 87% found just once. The sample consisted of PBMCs. The source of these receptors is a woman younger than 30 in good health and CMV-seronegative.

The V gene is TRBV7-6, the J gene TRBJ2-5; 15 positions agree with TRBD2. From germline, CDR1 is SGHVS and CDR2 FNYEAQ. The CDR3 sequence is 19 residues long. V was pared by 0 bases and J by 0 bases, with 5 bases of the junction left unmatched. CDR3 DNA: TGTGCCAGCAGCTTAGCGGGGACTAGCGGGAGGATCGACCAAGAGACCCAGTACTTC. Protein sequence: CASSLAGTSGRIDQETQYF.

The chain joins TRBV7-9 to TRBJ2-7; 7 nucleotides line up with TRBD1. Germline CDR1 reads SEHNR; CDR2 reads FQNEAQ (reference sequence). CDR3 length equals 16 residues. Unmatched junction bases numbered 12, after V lost 5 bases and J lost 2 bases. The CDR3, as DNA: TGTGCCAGCAGCGGCAGACAGGGAAAGACCCCCTACGAGCAGTACTTC. It translates to CASSGRQGKTPYEQYF. Combining the CDR3 with reference TRBV7-9 and TRBJ2-7 gives the whole variable domain DTGVSQNPRHKITKRGQNVTFRCDPISEHNRLYWYRQTLGQGPEFLTYFQNEAQLEKSRLLSDRFSAERPKGSFSTLEIQRTEQGDSAMYLCASSGRQGKTPYEQYFGPGTRLTVT.

J is TRBJ2-7 and V is TRBV19; D gene ambiguous. The length of the CDR3 is 14 residues. The V and J ends lost 3 bases and 2 bases respectively, with 11 bases between them. Germline V gene sequence: CDR1 LNHDA, CDR2 SQIVND (reference sequence). CDR3 nucleotide sequence: TGTGCCAGTAGTATTAGACTTCGACCCTACGAGCAGTACTTC. Translated, it gives CASSIRLRPYEQYF.

This clone showed up just once. This sequence joins TRBV28 and TRBJ2-7, with 9 bases fitting TRBD1. The V segment lost 6 bases and the J segment 4 bases; nucleotides outside the gene matches: 10. The CDR3 extends over 15 amino acids. CDR1 is MDHEN, CDR2 SYDVKM, per germline. The CDR3 protein is CASRRTGATLYEQYF. The CDR3 coding sequence is TGTGCCAGCAGGCGGACAGGGGCTACCCTATACGAGCAGTACTTC.

CDR3 region: CASSLVPGGPYEQYF. The CDR3 DNA follows: TGTGCCAGCAGCTTGGTACCGGGAGGGCCGTACGAGCAGTACTTC. V gene TRBV5-4 combines with J gene TRBJ2-7, with 8 bases aligning to TRBD2. V lost 0 bases and J lost 4; bases outside the gene matches: 6. Looked up from germline, CDR1 is SGHNT and CDR2 is YYREEE (reference sequence). The CDR3 sequence is 15 residues long.

V is TRBV28 and J is TRBJ2-3; the match to TRBD1 covers 10 bases. The ends lost 6 bases at V and 3 bases at J; junction bases unmatched: 15. Germline lookup yields CDR1 MDHEN and CDR2 SYDVKM. There are 18 residues in the CDR3. CDR3 bases: TGTGCCAGCAGCACGACAGGGGGCGGATCCAGGCGGACAGATACGCAGTATTTT. It is translated as CASSTTGGGSRRTDTQYF.

Here the CDR3 DNA reads TGTGCCAGCAGTTTTGGCCAGGGGGCGCGAGAGACCCAGTACTTC. Amino acids: CASSFGQGARETQYF. This rearrangement joins TRBV27 to TRBJ2-5, with 8 bases matching TRBD1. V lost 3 bases and J lost 4; bases outside the gene matches: 7. This CDR3 spans 15 amino acids. Germline loops: CDR1 MNHEY, CDR2 SMNVEV (reference sequence).

The CDR3 DNA reads as TGTGCCAGTAGTATATCGGGGGATCAGCCCCAGCATTTT. Its protein is CASSISGDQPQHF. The chain employs TRBV19 and TRBJ1-5; D perhaps matches TRBD1 (5 bases). The germline V gene has CDR1 LNHDA and CDR2 SQIVND (reference sequence). The ends were cut back, 2 bases at V and 5 bases at J, with 7 bases in the middle. The CDR3 runs 13 residues. Drawing the rest from reference TRBV19 and TRBJ1-5, the complete variable domain is DGGITQSPKYLFRKEGQNVTLSCEQNLNHDAMYWYRQDPGQGLRLIYYSQIVNDFQKGDIAEGYSVSREKKESFPLTVTSAQKNPTAFYLCASSISGDQPQHFGDGTRLSIL.

V gene TRBV7-6 combines with J gene TRBJ1-3; TRBD1 matches 7 bases. Looked up from germline, CDR1 is SGHVS and CDR2 is FNYEAQ. CDR3 length: 14 residues. The V and J ends lost 5 bases and 4 bases, in that order; junction bases with no gene match: 5. CDR3 bases: TGTGCCAGCAGCCCTCCGGGACAGGGAAACACCATATATTTT. Protein: CASSPPGQGNTIYF.

The rearrangement uses TRBV19 and TRBJ1-4; D ambiguous. Between the trimmed V and J ends, which lost 3 bases and 4 bases, there was a span of 9 bases. Germline V gene lookup returns CDR1 LNHDA and CDR2 SQIVND (reference sequence). This CDR3 has 14 residues. The CDR3 nucleotides read TGTGCCAGTAGTATGGGCCGGATTAATGAAAAACTGTTTTTT. The encoded protein is CASSMGRINEKLFF.

The V gene is TRBV27, the J gene TRBJ2-7; no firm D call. V shed 5 bases and J shed 0 bases, with 11 bases lying between them. This CDR3 region has 14 residues. Per the germline V gene, CDR1 is MNHEY and CDR2 is SMNVEV (reference sequence). CDR3 protein: CASSPSGSSYEQYF. The CDR3 region has the DNA TGTGCCAGCAGTCCCTCCGGGTCCTCCTACGAGCAGTACTTC.

This chain uses TRBV5-4 with TRBJ2-6, with TRBD1 matching 9 bases. Germline CDR1 SGHNT, CDR2 YYREEE (reference sequence). This CDR3 contains 17 residues. J lost 4 bases, V lost 4 bases, and 9 bases had no gene match. The CDR3 region is CASSPPRQGVGANVLTF. In DNA, the CDR3 is TGTGCCAGCAGCCCCCCCCGACAGGGGGTGGGGGCCAACGTCCTGACTTTC.

The chain couples TRBV6-5 to TRBJ2-7, with D possibly being TRBD2 (7 bases). V was shortened by 8 bases and J by 2 bases, with 13 bases between the two germline ends. This CDR3 comprises 13 residues. The germline V gene has CDR1 MNHEY and CDR2 SVGAGI. This CDR3 is CASERGRAYEQYF. CDR3 DNA: TGTGCCAGCGAGAGGGGGAGGGCCTACGAGCAGTACTTC.

The chain employs TRBV5-1 and TRBJ1-1; D is ambiguous. The CDR3 is 14 amino acids. V lost 2 bases to trimming and J lost 4 bases, with 12 bases between them. CDR1 and CDR2 (germline): SGHRS, YFSETQ. CDR3 sequence (DNA): TGCGCCAGCAGCTTAGACTTATCGGTCACTGAAGCTTTCTTT. This codes for CASSLDLSVTEAFF. The variable domain in full, with the rest retrieved from reference TRBV5-1 and TRBJ1-1, is KAGVTQTPRYLIKTRGQQVTLSCSPISGHRSVSWYQQTPGQGLQFLFEYFSETQRNKGNFPGRFSGRQFSNSRSEMNVSTLELGDSALYLCASSLDLSVTEAFFGQGTRLTVV.

The chain couples TRBV29-1 to TRBJ1-1, with D tentatively TRBD1 (5 bases). This CDR3 is 11 amino acids long. CDR1 and CDR2 (germline): SQVTM, ANQGSEA. Trimming pared 7 bases from V and 2 bases from J, leaving 8 bases between. The CDR3 DNA reads TGCAGCGGGGGACTCAACACTGAAGCTTTCTTT. As protein: CSGGLNTEAFF.

The J gene is TRBJ1-1, the V gene TRBV28; the D is unclear. This CDR3 has 13 amino acids. The V and J ends lost 6 bases and 0 bases respectively, with 8 bases between them. Germline lookup yields CDR1 MDHEN and CDR2 SYDVKM. CDR3 loop: CASSRVLNTEAFF. The CDR3 DNA follows: TGTGCCAGCAGCCGGGTGTTGAACACTGAAGCTTTCTTT.

This chain connects TRBV19 to TRBJ2-7; 8 bases map to TRBD1. The V gene's germline CDR1 is LNHDA and CDR2 SQIVND (reference sequence). Trimming cost V 7 bases and J 2 bases; bases outside gene matches: 10. This CDR3 contains 15 residues. The CDR3 sequence is CASKRQGTPTYEQYF. The CDR3 bases are TGTGCCAGTAAGAGACAGGGGACCCCTACCTACGAGCAGTACTTC. The full variable domain, with the rest looked up from reference TRBV19 and TRBJ2-7, is DGGITQSPKYLFRKEGQNVTLSCEQNLNHDAMYWYRQDPGQGLRLIYYSQIVNDFQKGDIAEGYSVSREKKESFPLTVTSAQKNPTAFYLCASKRQGTPTYEQYFGPGTRLTVT.

This clone was found once. The chain carries TRBV21-1 and TRBJ2-1; the DNA was not used to check the table's D call, TRBD2. TRBV21-1 is classified as a pseudogene. The CDR3 consists of 12 residues. The CDR3 protein is CASSGFRGWQFF. CDR3 in DNA: TGTGCCAGCAGCGGATTTCGGGGGTGGCAGTTCTTC.

This clone was picked up a small number of times. The V call is TRBV7-9, the J call TRBJ2-2; tentatively, D is TRBD1 (6 bases). Germline lookup yields CDR1 SEHNR and CDR2 FQNEAQ (reference sequence). The CDR3 has 13 residues. The ends were cut back, 2 bases at V and 7 bases at J, with 8 bases in the middle. The CDR3 sequence is CASSLTGSGELFF. CDR3 bases: TGTGCCAGCAGCTTAACAGGGAGCGGGGAGCTGTTTTTT.

V usage is TRBV2 and J usage is TRBJ1-1; unclear D gene. The ends were cut back, 8 bases at V and 6 bases at J, with 16 bases in the middle. The CDR3 consists of 13 residues. Germline V CDR1 and CDR2: SNHLY, FYNNEI. CDR3 in DNA: TGTGCCAGCGGCCCAAATCGGGAACCTGAAGCTTTCTTT. Translating it yields CASGPNREPEAFF.

This clone was counted only a few times. The chain is built from TRBV30 and TRBJ1-1; the match to TRBD1 covers 9 bases. CDR1 is GTSNPN and CDR2 is SVGIG in the germline V gene (reference sequence). V lost 3 bases, J lost 1 base, and 9 bases stayed unmatched. The CDR3 runs 16 residues. The CDR3 region has the DNA TGTGCCTGGAGCACAAGGACAGGGGATCGGAACACTGAAGCTTTCTTT. As protein: CAWSTRTGDRNTEAFF.

The gene calls are TRBV20-1 and TRBJ2-1; D perhaps matches TRBD1 (6 bases). CDR3 length: 11 residues. The germline CDR1 and CDR2 sequences are DFQATT and SNEGSKA (reference sequence). V shed 4 bases and J shed 8 bases, with 9 bases lying between them. The CDR3 protein is CSAKTGHEQFF. The CDR3, as DNA: TGCAGTGCTAAAACAGGGCATGAGCAGTTCTTC.

Details on this clone: A much larger clone is a single base away; this may be a read error. Other DNA sequences in this sample translate to the same CDR3. This rearrangement joins TRBV5-6 to TRBJ1-2, with TRBD1 identical over 7 bases. The germline gives CDR1 SGHDT, CDR2 YYEEEE. The CDR3 loop spans 15 amino acids. CDR3 protein: CASSFWTGNNYGYTF. DNA for the CDR3: TGTGCTAGCAGCTTCTGGACAGGAAATAACTATGGCTACACCTTC.